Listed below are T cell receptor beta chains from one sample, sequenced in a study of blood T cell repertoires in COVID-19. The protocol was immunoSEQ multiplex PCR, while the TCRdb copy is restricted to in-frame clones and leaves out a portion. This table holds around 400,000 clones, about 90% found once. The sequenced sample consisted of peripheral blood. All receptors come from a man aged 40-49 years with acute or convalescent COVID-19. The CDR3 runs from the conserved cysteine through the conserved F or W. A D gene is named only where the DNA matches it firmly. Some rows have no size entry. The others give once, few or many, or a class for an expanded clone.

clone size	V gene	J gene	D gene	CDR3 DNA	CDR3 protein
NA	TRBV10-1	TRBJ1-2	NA	TGCGCCAGCAGTGAGTACTCGGGACTCGAATCGCGTGGCTACACCTTC	CASSEYSGLESRGYTF
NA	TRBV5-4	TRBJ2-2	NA	TGTGCCAGCAGCTTGGTCGCAGCGAACACCGGGGAGCTGTTTTTT	CASSLVAANTGELFF
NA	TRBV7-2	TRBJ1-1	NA	TGTGCCAGCAGCTTATCAGGGAACACTGAAGCTTTCTTT	CASSLSGNTEAFF
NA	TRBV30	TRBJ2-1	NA	TGTGCCTGGAGGTATCAGGGTAACAATGAGCAGTTCTTC	CAWRYQGNNEQFF
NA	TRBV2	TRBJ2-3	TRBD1	TGTGCCAGCAGTGAGACAGGGGGAGTAACAGATACGCAGTATTTT	CASSETGGVTDTQYF
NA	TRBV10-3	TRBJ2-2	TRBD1	TGTGCCACCTCGGACAGGGTGATCACCGGGGAGCTGTTTTTT	CATSDRVITGELFF
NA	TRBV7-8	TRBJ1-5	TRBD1	TGTGCCAGCACCAAGAACAGGGGGCGAAATCAGCCCCAGCATTTT	CASTKNRGRNQPQHF
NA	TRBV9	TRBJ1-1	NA	TGTGCCAGCAGTGCAGGGGAGAGCACTGAAGCTTTCTTT	CASSAGESTEAFF
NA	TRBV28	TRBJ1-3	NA	TGTGCCAGCAGTTTATTCGGGGCTGGAAACACCATATATTTT	CASSLFGAGNTIYF
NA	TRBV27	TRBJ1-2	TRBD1	TGTGCCAGCAGTTTATCGTCCATCGGACAGGGAAACTATGGCTACACCTTC	CASSLSSIGQGNYGYTF
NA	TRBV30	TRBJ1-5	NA	TGTGCCTGGAGTCTCCAGGAAAGTGGCAATCAGCCCCAGCATTTT	CAWSLQESGNQPQHF
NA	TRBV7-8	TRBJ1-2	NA	TGTGCCAGCAGCTTAGGGGGTCTGGGGGGACACTATGGCTACACCTTC	CASSLGGLGGHYGYTF
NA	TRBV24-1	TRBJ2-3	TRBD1	TGTGCCACCAGTGACTTAGCCGGGACAGCTAGCCGGGATACGCAGTATTTT	CATSDLAGTASRDTQYF
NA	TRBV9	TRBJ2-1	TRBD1	TGTGCCAGCAAAACCGGGACAGGGATGGGTAATGAGCAGTTCTTC	CASKTGTGMGNEQFF
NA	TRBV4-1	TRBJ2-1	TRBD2	TGCGCCAGCAGCCAAGACCCGCGGACTAGTAATGAGCAGTTCTTC	CASSQDPRTSNEQFF
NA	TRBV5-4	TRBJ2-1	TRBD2	TGTGCCAGCGGACGACTAGCGGGAAAGAATGAGCAGTTCTTC	CASGRLAGKNEQFF
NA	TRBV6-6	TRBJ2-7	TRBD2	TGTGCCAGCAGTACGAGCGGGGGAGCGTTCGAGCAGTACTTC	CASSTSGGAFEQYF
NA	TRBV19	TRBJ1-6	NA	TGTGCCAGTAGTATAGGGGGGCGTATTTCACCCCTCCACTTT	CASSIGGRISPLHF
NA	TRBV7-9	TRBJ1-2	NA	TGTGCCAGCAGCTTAGCTCCCAGGACTTATGGCTACACCTTC	CASSLAPRTYGYTF
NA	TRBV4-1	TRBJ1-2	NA	TGCGCCAGCAGCCAAACAGGGTCGGCCTATGGCTACACCTTC	CASSQTGSAYGYTF
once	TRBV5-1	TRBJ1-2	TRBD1	TGCGCCAGCAGCTTACAGGACAGGGACGGCTACACCTTC	CASSLQDRDGYTF
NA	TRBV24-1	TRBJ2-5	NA	TGTGCCACCAGTGCAGGGTCGGGCGTGGAGACCCAGTACTTC	CATSAGSGVETQYF
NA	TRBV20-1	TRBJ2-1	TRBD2	TGCAGTGCTAGTTCTTCGGCGGGGGTTCACAATGAGCAGTTCTTC	CSASSSAGVHNEQFF
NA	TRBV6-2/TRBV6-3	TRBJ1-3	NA	TGTGCCAGCAGCCGTTGGACAGATAGCTCTGGAAACACCATATATTTT	CASSRWTDSSGNTIYF
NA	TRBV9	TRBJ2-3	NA	TGTGCCAGCAGCGTAGTAGCAGGCACAGATACGCAGTATTTT	CASSVVAGTDTQYF
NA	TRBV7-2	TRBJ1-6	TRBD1	TGTGCCAGCAGCCCATGGACAGGGGGAGGTTCACCCCTCCACTTT	CASSPWTGGGSPLHF
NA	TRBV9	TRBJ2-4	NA	TGTGCCAGCGGACGCCCACAGGAAAACATTCAGTACTTC	CASGRPQENIQYF
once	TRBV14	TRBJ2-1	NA	TGTGCCAGCAGCCAAGTGGGGGCCAAGTGGAACAATGAGCAGTTCTTC	CASSQVGAKWNNEQFF
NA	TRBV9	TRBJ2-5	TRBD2	TGTGCCAGCAGCGTAGGAACTAGCGGGACCCATGGGGGGGAGACCCAGTACTTC	CASSVGTSGTHGGETQYF
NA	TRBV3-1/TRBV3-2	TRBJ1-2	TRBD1	TGTGCCAGCAGCTATCGGACAGGGTCGTATGGCTACACCTTC	CASSYRTGSYGYTF
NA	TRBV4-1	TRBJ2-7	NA	TGCGCCAGCAGCCGATTACCAAGCCTTCTAGAGATTGGCGAGCAGTACTTC	CASSRLPSLLEIGEQYF
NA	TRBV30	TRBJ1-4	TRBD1	TGTGCCTGGAGATACGGGACAGGGGATGAAAAACTGTTTTTT	CAWRYGTGDEKLFF
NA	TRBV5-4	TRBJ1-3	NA	TGTGCCAGCAGCTTGTTTAAGGGGCCGAGCTCTGGAAACACCATATATTTT	CASSLFKGPSSGNTIYF
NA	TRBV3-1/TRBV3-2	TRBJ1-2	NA	TGTGCCAGCAGCCAGAGCGCGTTAGGTGGCTACACCTTC	CASSQSALGGYTF
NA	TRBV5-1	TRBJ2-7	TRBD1	TGCGCCAGCAGCTTGGGGACAGGGCACTACGAGCAGTACTTC	CASSLGTGHYEQYF
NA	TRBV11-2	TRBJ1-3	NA	TGTGCCAGCAGCCTTACCACAGGGTTATCTGGAAACACCATATATTTT	CASSLTTGLSGNTIYF
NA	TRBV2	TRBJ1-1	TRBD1	TGTGCCAGCAGTGGCCCCTTAACAGGGGCGTCTGAAGCTTTCTTT	CASSGPLTGASEAFF
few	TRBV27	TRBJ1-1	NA	TGTGCCAGCAGTTCAGGACACCTGAACACTGAAGCTTTCTTT	CASSSGHLNTEAFF
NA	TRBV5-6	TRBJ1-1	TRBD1	TGTGCCAGCAGCTGGGACAGATCGAACACTGAAGCTTTCTTT	CASSWDRSNTEAFF
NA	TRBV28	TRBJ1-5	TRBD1	TGTGCCAGCAGTTTATCAGCCGGGACAGACCTCAATCAGCCCCAGCATTTT	CASSLSAGTDLNQPQHF
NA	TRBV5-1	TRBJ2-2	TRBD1	TGCGCCAGCAGCATCGGGACAGGGGAGACCGGGGAGCTGTTTTTT	CASSIGTGETGELFF
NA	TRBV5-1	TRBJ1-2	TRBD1	TGCGCCAGCAGCTTGGCAGCGACAGGGGGCGCCTATGGCTACACCTTC	CASSLAATGGAYGYTF
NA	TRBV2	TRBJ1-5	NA	TGTGCCAGCGGTCAACAGGTCCGCAATCAGCCCCAGCATTTT	CASGQQVRNQPQHF
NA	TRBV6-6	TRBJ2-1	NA	TGTGCCAGCAGTTCCCCCCCGGAGGGGAATGAGCAGTTCTTC	CASSSPPEGNEQFF
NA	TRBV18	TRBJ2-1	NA	TGTGCCAGCTCAATTAACGCTGGCGGAGTTGCCTCCTACAATGAGCAGTTCTTC	CASSINAGGVASYNEQFF
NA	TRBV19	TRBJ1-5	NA	TGTGCCAGTAGCATCCAGGGAGGTCAGCCCCAGCATTTT	CASSIQGGQPQHF
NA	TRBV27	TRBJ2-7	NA	TGTGCCAGCAGTCCAAATACAGGGTACGAGCAGTACTTC	CASSPNTGYEQYF
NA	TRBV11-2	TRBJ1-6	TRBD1	TGTGCCAGCAGCTTATACCGGGACAGGGGATCCCCCCTCCACTTT	CASSLYRDRGSPLHF
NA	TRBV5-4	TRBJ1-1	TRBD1	TGTGCCAGCGGAGGACAGGGAGCCACTGAAGCTTTCTTT	CASGGQGATEAFF
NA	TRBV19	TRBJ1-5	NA	TGTGCCAGTAGTATCGCGGGGGGCTCCAATCAGCCCCAGCATTTT	CASSIAGGSNQPQHF
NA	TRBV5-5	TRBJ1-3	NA	TGTGCCAGCAGCTTGGCAGGGGTCGGAAACACCATATATTTT	CASSLAGVGNTIYF
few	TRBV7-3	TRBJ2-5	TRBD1	TGTGCCAGCAGCCCCAGACCGGGACAGGGTCCAGAGACCCAGTACTTC	CASSPRPGQGPETQYF
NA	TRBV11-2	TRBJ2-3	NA	TGTGCCAGCAGCTTAGGCAGTCCCACCACAGATACGCAGTATTTT	CASSLGSPTTDTQYF
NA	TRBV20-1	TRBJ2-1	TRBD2	TGCAGTGCTAGTGGGACTAGCGGGGACTACAATGAGCAGTTCTTC	CSASGTSGDYNEQFF